The 6 T cell receptor beta chains below were found in one sample sequenced in a study of blood T cell repertoires in COVID-19. Libraries were prepared by immunoSEQ multiplex PCR; TCRdb keeps only in-frame clonotypes and omits some of them. The sample has 200,000 or so clones, 80% to 85% seen once. The specimen sequenced was peripheral blood. All receptors come from a human donor in a cohort sampled during active COVID-19.

V is TRBV18 and J is TRBJ2-7; the D gene is possibly TRBD1 (5 bases). Germline CDR1 is KGHSH and CDR2 is LQKENI. This CDR3 contains 15 residues. V shed 5 bases and J shed 0 bases, with 14 bases lying between them. The CDR3 coding sequence is TGTGCCAGCTCATCGACCCGACAGAGCTCCTACGAGCAGTACGTC. Translation gives CASSSTRQSSYEQYV.

In its sample, this clone was seen a few times. The chain combines TRBV15 with TRBJ2-3; 8 bases align to TRBD1. Germline loops: CDR1 LNHNV, CDR2 YYDKDF (reference sequence). V was clipped by 6 bases and J by 0 bases; unmatched bases: 8. CDR3 size: 16 residues. CDR3 DNA sequence: TGTGCCACCAGGATACGACAGGGGTTGAGCACAGATACGCAGTATTTT. Residues: CATRIRQGLSTDTQYF. The full variable domain, completed using reference TRBV15 and TRBJ2-3, is DAMVIQNPRYQVTQFGKPVTLSCSQTLNHNVMYWYQQKSSQAPKLLFHYYDKDFNNEADTPDNFQSRRPNTSFCFLDIRSPGLGDTAMYLCATRIRQGLSTDTQYFGPGTRLTVL.

The chain employs TRBV7-9 and TRBJ2-1, with D uncertain. The CDR3 is 14 amino acids. V was clipped by 0 bases and J by 9 bases, with 12 bases between them. Germline loops: CDR1 SEHNR, CDR2 FQNEAQ (reference sequence). Here the CDR3 reads CASSLARFPGEQFF. CDR3 DNA: TGTGCCAGCAGCTTAGCGCGATTCCCAGGTGAGCAGTTCTTC.

The chain uses TRBV5-1 and TRBJ2-1; D is possibly TRBD1 (5 bases). The germline V gene encodes CDR1 SGHRS and CDR2 YFSETQ. This CDR3 is built from 13 residues. The V gene lost 4 bases and the J gene lost 6 bases, with 11 bases spanning the gap. The CDR3 DNA reads as TGCGCCAGCAGCCGCGACAGAGTCAATGAGCAGTTCTTC. This sequence encodes CASSRDRVNEQFF.

The chain has TRBV5-1 and TRBJ2-2, with 7 bases fitting TRBD1. From germline, CDR1 is SGHRS and CDR2 YFSETQ. V was clipped by 4 bases and J by 0 bases; unmatched bases: 9. This CDR3 spans 17 amino acids. The CDR3 DNA is TGCGCCAGCAGCCCGGAAAGCAGGGGGTCGAACACCGGGGAGCTGTTTTTT. Encoded protein: CASSPESRGSNTGELFF.

This clone was picked up a small number of times. The J gene is TRBJ1-1, the V gene TRBV15; D is ambiguous. V lost 2 bases and J lost 0, with 7 bases in between. Looked up from germline, CDR1 is LNHNV and CDR2 is YYDKDF (reference sequence). This CDR3 is 14 amino acids long. DNA for the CDR3: TGTGCCACCAGCAGAATGGGCATGAACACTGAAGCTTTCTTT. Protein: CATSRMGMNTEAFF.